This T cell receptor (beta chain) was identified in a study of long-term antiretroviral therapy in people with HIV (dated by TCRdb to 2022 to 2024). Regarding the research as a whole: The earliest samples were collected roughly a decade before the 2015 WHO recommendation for immediate ART, at a time when ART was usually postponed until CD4 counts fell. Test extractions of a monoclonal T-cell line alongside a few dozen polyclonal samples showed no cross-contamination during QIAcube processing. Of the 30 to 35 participants with HIV, approximately 11 were female. Whether ART initiation and durable HIV suppression were associated with changes in peripheral blood TRB repertoire composition and diversity was tested in a retrospective serial study. A total of 192 cryopreserved PBMC samples were contributed to the cohort by 30 adults with confirmed HIV infection, with samples collected serially over a mean of roughly six years (range 1-12). General conclusions and limits of the study: Inferences about post-ART repertoire changes are limited because no data were available on ART adherence, viral resistance or therapy changes. Because pre-ART samples had limited cell numbers, profiling was done on unsorted PBMC rather than on sorted CD4+ and CD8+ T cells. Expanded TRB clones identified before ART initiation dominated the repertoire across all time points, though the dominance fluctuated and decreased in many PLHIV after ART. The samples were dated from about 2003 to 2018, and the ART regimens that were used may be less effective than current ART regimens. Starting ART was linked to a significant rise in TRB diversity, yet even after long-term ART the diversity remained significantly lower than in transplant donor controls. Compared with controls, HIV repertoires had narrower CDR3 length ranges, and the network structure pointed to an antigen-experienced repertoire that shifted only slightly toward naive after ART. Limited PBMC availability meant only the TCR beta chain was sequenced, without alpha chain pairing.

To be included, a participant needed at least one PBMC sample from before ART initiation plus at least two post-ART samples. Every participant with HIV received treatment in the United States of America. Before DNA extraction, cryopreserved samples of about 1-11 million PBMC were thawed and then washed. At the time of the earliest PBMC sample, participants with HIV were aged between about 23 and 54 years. PBMC samples were contributed by each participant from 1-4 timepoints before ART initiation and 2-8 timepoints after ART initiation, with a median of 7 samples. Serial HIV viral load, CD4+ T-cell count, ART history and demographic data were obtained for every participant. Genomic DNA was extracted from unsorted PBMC with a Qiagen kit on a QIAcube, processed in batches of 12 samples. The immunoSEQ hsTCRB v3.0 assay was used at survey level resolution for TRB variable region sequencing. A depth of roughly 35,000-55,000 T-cell genomes per sample was targeted for TRB sequencing. TRB libraries were pooled and sequenced on an Illumina MiSeq using a v3 150-cycle kit. In the original analysis: Repertoire analysis was run in R within a reproducible Nextflow workflow that covered QC, data transformation and analysis. LymphoSeq2, an R package for exploring AIRR-Seq data, was used to implement custom analyses. A handful of samples yielding fewer than 5000 total TRB sequences were excluded, leaving roughly 200 analyzed HIV repertoires. Of the roughly 180 retained HIV repertoires, almost 60 were collected before and approximately 130 after ART initiation. Each repertoire was downsampled to 5000 TRB nucleotide sequences, and summary statistics were averaged across 100 downsampling iterations. TRB sequences were retained for analysis only if CDR3 regions of at least seven amino acids were present. Diversity was assessed using a clonality score derived from Shannon entropy and using the Gini coefficient. In the repertoire networks, any two of the top 5000 CDR3 amino acid sequences were connected whenever the two sequences differed by an edit distance of one. GLIPH2 predicted antigen specificity groups and MHC restriction for TRB CDR3 amino acid sequences. Known CMV, EBV, HIV or tissue antigen associations were flagged by matching CDR3 amino acid sequences against VDJdb and McPAS-TCR. Pre-ART, post-ART and control groups were compared with Wilcoxon signed-rank tests and Holm-Bonferroni correction. TCRdb holds this immuneACCESS table with in-frame rearrangements only. Some clones are missing; in checked studies, unresolved V genes explain under half, and the rest has no known cause. Clonal size and the V and J genes are those of that table, whereas D and trimming came from the DNA. The sample includes roughly 28,000 clones, with just over 90% observed a single time. The ten largest make up approximately 3.9% of the sample.

A word on this clone: Its recognized antigen is unknown. Qualities for individual bases were not recorded, and no much larger clone is one base off.

The receptor comes from a man aged 18 to 35 with HIV. Sequencing was performed on unsorted PBMCs, taken 3.1 years after starting antiretroviral therapy.

The DNA sequence follows: TGTGCCAGCAGCCTTACCGCGGGAGGGGATACGCAGTATTTT. Its amino acids are CASSLTAGGDTQYF. This sequence uses TRBV7-2 and TRBJ2-3; a stretch of 9 junction bases matches TRBD2. The CDR3, from cysteine to phenylalanine, totals 14 residues. Only CDR3 DNA is held: 42 bases, read in frame from base 1. Trimmed from V: 5 bases; trimmed from J: 6 bases; junction bases lacking a gene match: 6. CDR1 and CDR2, per the germline V gene, are SGHTA and FQGNSA.